This T cell receptor beta chain was sequenced for a study of blood T cell repertoires in COVID-19. Across the study: The origin of the acute and convalescent COVID-19 samples was the United States, Italy and Spain. T cells, B-cell-depleted T cells, or PBMCs provided the cDNA or gDNA that served as material.

In the source study's methods: Amplification with reference gene primers provided the estimates of nucleated cell counts. Some clones are missing from TCRdb's copy, which holds only in-frame ones; the method was immunoSEQ multiplex PCR. Clone size and V and J calls were adopted from that table, with D and trimming inferred from the DNA. The top ten clones hold less than 5.5% of a sample with 150,000 to 200,000 clones, approximately 90% of them seen once. The sequence came from a human donor in a cohort sampled during active COVID-19. Sequenced sample: peripheral blood.

In nucleotides, the CDR3 is TGTGCCAGCAGCCAAGTACTGGGCGGGAGGACCTACTACAATGAGCAGTTCTTC. Encoded protein: CASSQVLGGRTYYNEQFF. J is TRBJ2-1 and V is TRBV4-2, with 8 bases that match TRBD2. This CDR3 is 18 amino acids long. The V and J ends lost 1 base and 3 bases, in that order; junction bases with no gene match: 11. Germline V CDR1 and CDR2: LGHNA, YNFKEQ.